These T cell receptor beta chains were read from a single sample in a study of blood T cell repertoires in COVID-19. Repertoires were generated with immunoSEQ multiplex PCR, while TCRdb's copy carries only in-frame clones and drops some. The data show fewer than 250,000 clones, with about nine tenths seen just once and around a tenth held by the top ten. The specimen was peripheral blood. These TCRs come from a man in his fifties with COVID-19, enrolled during active disease. CDR3s include the opening cysteine and the closing phenylalanine or tryptophan. The D gene is left open where the match is weak. Only some rows state a clone size, as once, few, many or a class for expanded clones.

v_call,j_call,clone_size,d_call,cdr3_aa,cdr3_nt
TRBV20-1,TRBJ2-2,few,NA,CSASRRQVAGTGELFF,TGCAGTGCTAGTCGGAGGCAGGTTGCGGGGACCGGGGAGCTGTTTTTT
TRBV19,TRBJ1-2,NA,TRBD1,CASSDPGQGKHPLGGYTF,TGTGCCAGTAGTGATCCGGGACAGGGAAAACACCCCCTGGGAGGCTACACCTTC
TRBV2,TRBJ1-2,NA,TRBD1,CASSPGQEHGYTF,TGTGCCAGCAGCCCGGGACAGGAGCATGGCTACACCTTC
TRBV4-2,TRBJ2-3,NA,NA,CASSQGWERTQYF,TGTGCCAGCAGCCAAGGGTGGGAGCGAACGCAGTATTTT
TRBV2,TRBJ2-5,NA,NA,CASTEPGELETQYF,TGTGCCAGCACCGAGCCGGGGGAGTTGGAGACCCAGTACTTC
TRBV18,TRBJ1-1,NA,NA,CASSPPLGASGPLGAFF,TGTGCCAGCTCACCACCGCTAGGGGCCTCAGGCCCCCTTGGAGCTTTCTTT
TRBV6-5,TRBJ1-1,NA,TRBD1,CASSRGTGKGTEAFF,TGTGCCAGCAGCCGCGGGACAGGGAAGGGGACTGAAGCTTTCTTT
TRBV7-8,TRBJ1-5,few,NA,CASSLEAGMGSNQPQHF,TGTGCCAGCAGCTTAGAGGCAGGGATGGGGAGCAATCAGCCCCAGCATTTT
TRBV29-1,TRBJ1-1,NA,NA,CSATGTTNTEAFF,TGCAGCGCTACCGGGACAACGAACACTGAAGCTTTCTTT
TRBV18,TRBJ2-3,NA,NA,CASSPVPGSADTQYF,TGTGCCAGCTCACCAGTTCCGGGTTCGGCAGATACGCAGTATTTT
TRBV7-3,TRBJ2-1,NA,TRBD2,CASSLQAGGNEQFF,TGTGCCAGCAGCCTTCAGGCGGGAGGGAATGAGCAGTTCTTC
TRBV6-5,TRBJ1-4,NA,TRBD1,CASSKQGEVEKLFF,TGTGCCAGCAGTAAACAGGGGGAGGTGGAAAAACTGTTTTTT
TRBV19,TRBJ2-3,NA,TRBD2,CASSAPGLVADTQYF,TGTGCCAGTAGTGCCCCGGGACTAGTCGCAGATACGCAGTATTTT
TRBV15,TRBJ2-7,NA,NA,CATSRRREAAYEQYF,TGTGCCACCAGCAGACGGCGGGAAGCAGCCTACGAGCAGTACTTC
TRBV4-2,TRBJ1-1,NA,TRBD1,CASSQLRDRDEAFF,TGTGCCAGCAGCCAACTCCGGGACAGAGATGAAGCTTTCTTT
TRBV5-4,TRBJ2-7,NA,TRBD1,CASSLSGQGVEQYF,TGTGCCAGCAGCTTGTCGGGACAGGGAGTGGAGCAGTACTTC
TRBV2,TRBJ1-1,NA,NA,CASSDPGVRRTEAFF,TGTGCCAGCAGTGATCCGGGGGTGCGGAGGACTGAAGCTTTCTTT